Listed below are T cell receptor beta chains from one sample, sequenced in a study of control samples from healthy donors and cancer patients. Profiled with immunoSEQ multiplex PCR; TCRdb holds only in-frame clones, not every one. The table lists about 95,000 clones, approximately 90% of them singletons. The sequencing input was blood. These receptor sequences come from a woman aged 70-85 years in good health. CDR3s include the opening cysteine and the closing phenylalanine or tryptophan. A D gene is named only where the DNA matches it firmly. Size is omitted from some rows. Given values are once, few, many or a class for expanded clones.

once	TRBV5-1	.	TRBJ2-2	TGCGCCAGCTCTAGTCCCAGGGGTGTGGACGGGGAGCTGTTTTTT	CASSSPRGVDGELFF
.	TRBV19	.	TRBJ1-6	TGTGCCAGTAGTATAGTCGGCAGCAATTCACCCCTCCACTTT	CASSIVGSNSPLHF
.	TRBV7-9	.	TRBJ1-1	TGTGCCAGCAGCCGTAGAGGACAGACTGAAGCTTTCTTT	CASSRRGQTEAFF
.	TRBV25-1	.	TRBJ2-1	TGTGCCAGCAGTGATAGCGGACCCTACAATGAGCAGTTCTTC	CASSDSGPYNEQFF
.	TRBV12-5	.	TRBJ1-4	TGTGCTAGTGCCCTGAACGGTCGTCAGGGGAGTGCAACTAATGAAAAACTGTTTTTT	CASALNGRQGSATNEKLFF
.	TRBV30	.	TRBJ1-6	TGTGCCTGGAGTAATGTGGGTTCACCCCTCCACTTT	CAWSNVGSPLHF
.	TRBV4-3	.	TRBJ2-1	TGCGCCAGCAGCCAAGATGTGGGGGCGAGCTCCTACAATGAGCAGTTCTTC	CASSQDVGASSYNEQFF
.	TRBV4-1	.	TRBJ2-7	TGCGCAAGCAGGAGGATAGGGGGGAGCTCCTACGAGCAGTACTTC	CASRRIGGSSYEQYF
.	TRBV5-1	.	TRBJ2-2	TGCGCCAGCAGCTTCAGTTTTACCGGGGAGCTGTTTTTT	CASSFSFTGELFF
.	TRBV10-3	TRBD1	TRBJ1-3	TGTGCCATCACCGAAACAGGGGGCGTTAGGAACACCATATATTTT	CAITETGGVRNTIYF
.	TRBV30	.	TRBJ2-7	TGTGCCTGGAGTGTACTGGTCAGGCCCTACGAGCAGTACTTC	CAWSVLVRPYEQYF
.	TRBV3-1/TRBV3-2	.	TRBJ1-1	TGTGCCAGCAGCCAAGATCCCCCCGGGGATACGGTGAACACTGAAGCTTTCTTT	CASSQDPPGDTVNTEAFF
.	TRBV27	TRBD1	TRBJ1-2	TGTGCCAGCAGAGCTACAGGGGGAGACTATGGCTACACCTTC	CASRATGGDYGYTF
.	TRBV3-1/TRBV3-2	.	TRBJ2-3	TGTGCCAGCAGCCAAGACCCTGCGGGGAGTACCACAGATACGCAGTATTTT	CASSQDPAGSTTDTQYF
.	TRBV11-2	.	TRBJ1-2	TGTGCCAGCAGCTTAGGGAGGGGAGACTATGGCTACACCTTC	CASSLGRGDYGYTF
.	TRBV4-3	.	TRBJ2-3	TGCGCCAGCAGCCAAGGGGCCAGCGATACGCAGTATTTT	CASSQGASDTQYF
.	TRBV24-1	.	TRBJ1-2	TGTGCCACCAGTGATACGGAAACCGACGGCTACACCTTC	CATSDTETDGYTF
.	TRBV28	TRBD1	TRBJ1-4	TGTGCCAGCAGTACGGGACAGCTTAATGAAAAACTGTTTTTT	CASSTGQLNEKLFF
once	TRBV4-3	.	TRBJ1-4	TGCGCCAGCAGCCAAGGACTGGGGGTAGGGTCAACTAATGAAAAACTGTTTTTT	CASSQGLGVGSTNEKLFF
.	TRBV9	.	TRBJ2-7	TGTGCCAGCAGCGTAGCAGCGGCCCCCTACGAGCAGTACTTC	CASSVAAAPYEQYF
.	TRBV12-3/TRBV12-4	.	TRBJ1-2	TGTGCCAGCAGTTTAGTGGTTATGACCTTC	CASSLVVMTF
.	TRBV3-1/TRBV3-2	TRBD2	TRBJ2-3	TGTGCCAGCAGCCAAGATCTGGCTAGCGGATTGGCGGATACGCAGTATTTT	CASSQDLASGLADTQYF
.	TRBV10-3	TRBD1	TRBJ1-1	TGTGCCATCAGCCCCGGCCTGGGACAGGGGAACACTGAAGCTTTCTTT	CAISPGLGQGNTEAFF
.	TRBV2	.	TRBJ2-3	TGTGCCAGCAGAGGCGATAAGGGTACAGATACGCAGTATTTT	CASRGDKGTDTQYF
.	TRBV9	TRBD1	TRBJ2-7	TGTGCCAGCAGCGTAGCTGGGACAGGGACCAACGAGCAGTACTTC	CASSVAGTGTNEQYF
.	TRBV5-4	.	TRBJ1-2	TGTGCCAGCAGCCCTCAAGGGACGAGCGAACGGAACTATGGCTACACCTTC	CASSPQGTSERNYGYTF
.	TRBV5-4	TRBD2	TRBJ2-1	TGTGCCAGCAGCTTGGGGGCTAGCGGGCCAGTTAATGAGCAGTTCTTC	CASSLGASGPVNEQFF
.	TRBV5-6	.	TRBJ1-1	TGTGCCAGCACGGGACAACTGAACACTGAAGCTTTCTTT	CASTGQLNTEAFF
.	TRBV7-9	.	TRBJ2-3	TGTGCCAGCAGCTTAGATCGGAGCAACACAGATACGCAGTATTTT	CASSLDRSNTDTQYF
.	TRBV19	.	TRBJ1-1	TGTGCCAGTCGGGTGCGCGGACTGTCGGGGGACACTGAAGCTTTCTTT	CASRVRGLSGDTEAFF
.	TRBV30	.	TRBJ1-3	TGTGCCTGGGATGACATGGCTGGAAACACCATATATTTT	CAWDDMAGNTIYF
.	TRBV12-3/TRBV12-4	.	TRBJ1-1	TGTGCCAGCAGTTTAATAGGGAACACTGAAGCTTTCTTT	CASSLIGNTEAFF
.	TRBV30	TRBD2	TRBJ2-3	TGTGCCTGGGGGGGGGCTAGCGGGCCGCAGTATTTT	CAWGGASGPQYF
.	TRBV6-1	.	TRBJ1-3	TGTGCCAGCAGCGAAGCCTTAATGTCTGGAAACACCATATATTTT	CASSEALMSGNTIYF
few	TRBV7-9	TRBD1	TRBJ1-1	TGTGCCAGCAGCCCTCAGACAGGGGTGAACACTGAAGCTTTCTTT	CASSPQTGVNTEAFF
.	TRBV4-3	.	TRBJ1-2	TGCGCCAGCAGCCAAGAATGGCGGGACACCATGGAGGGCTACACCTTC	CASSQEWRDTMEGYTF